What follows describes a single T cell receptor beta chain. Trimming removed 1 base from V and 3 bases from J, with 10 bases in between. Germline V gives CDR1 KGHSH, CDR2 LQKENI. This CDR3 has 14 amino acids. This sample was included in a study of shared clonotypes between healthy human individuals. Repertoires were generated with immunoSEQ multiplex PCR, while TCRdb's copy carries only in-frame clones and drops some. The table includes around 2.1 million clones, more than 90% detected once. The sequence derives from a man aged 18 to 30 in good health. The chain couples TRBV18 to TRBJ2-7; the D is unclear. The sample taken for sequencing was naive CD4+ T cells sorted from blood. Subset noted: CD45RA+ positively selected. DNA of the CDR3: TGTGCCAGCTCACCACACACACAACTCTACGAGCAGTACTTC. Residues: CASSPHTQLYEQYF.